One sample yielded the 13 T cell receptor beta chains listed below, sequenced in a study of CD8+CD57+ T cells in acquired aplastic anemia. The template for TCR beta VDJ and CDR3 sequence profiling was genomic DNA. TCRdb analysed the reads with MiXCR anew, one entry per CDR3 protein. The repertoire consists of approximately 200,000 distinct CDR3 sequences, with less than 70% occurring once and the leading ten covering 16%. Material: sorted CD4+, CD8+, or CD8+CD57+ T cells (not recorded which) from PBMCs. Receptors were obtained from a human donor in good health, serving as a control.

This clonotype came up many times. V usage is TRBV5-1 and J usage is TRBJ2-3; 9 positions agree with TRBD1. V trimming: 3 bases; J trimming: 1 base; junction bases outside the gene matches: 12. The length of the CDR3 is 18 residues. Germline V gene data show CDR1 as SGHRS and CDR2 as YFSETQ. CDR3 sequence: CASSSTGQGPSRTDTQYF. CDR3 nucleotides: TGCGCCAGCAGCTCAACGGGACAGGGCCCATCCCGCACAGATACGCAGTATTTT.

There are many counts of this clonotype. The CDR3 sequence is CSARAGEGANQPQHF. For the CDR3, the DNA is TGCAGTGCTAGAGCAGGGGAGGGGGCGAATCAGCCCCAGCATTTT. V and J are TRBV20-1 and TRBJ1-5; 7 nucleotides align to TRBD1. Germline V gene sequence: CDR1 DFQATT, CDR2 SNEGSKA (reference sequence). The junction had 7 bases not matched to a gene; V was cut back by 1 base and J by 4 bases. CDR3 length: 15 residues.

This clonotype was observed a single time. The rearrangement joins TRBV7-2 to TRBJ2-7, with TRBD2 matching 7 bases. This CDR3 has 15 amino acids. Unmatched junction bases numbered 5, after V lost 2 bases and J lost 1 base. The germline V gene has CDR1 SGHTA and CDR2 FQGNSA. The CDR3 spells CASSLTGGNSYEQYF. The CDR3 nucleotides read TGTGCCAGCAGCTTAACCGGGGGGAATTCCTACGAGCAGTACTTC. Full variable domain (remainder filled in from reference TRBV7-2 and TRBJ2-7): GAGVSQSPSNKVTEKGKDVELRCDPISGHTALYWYRQSLGQGLEFLIYFQGNSAPDKSGLPSDRFSAERTGGSVSTLTIQRTQQEDSAVYLCASSLTGGNSYEQYFGPGTRLTVT.

The V call is TRBV20-1, the J call TRBJ1-4, with D possibly matching TRBD1 (6 bases). CDR3 size: 12 residues. The germline CDR1 and CDR2 sequences are DFQATT and SNEGSKA (reference sequence). V was clipped by 0 bases and J by 11 bases, with 10 bases between them. The CDR3 DNA follows: TGCAGTGCTAGAGATCAGGGGCTTAAACTGTTTTTT. It translates to CSARDQGLKLFF.

A word on this clonotype: A junction boundary mismatches the germline segment, possibly from a read error. This sequence joins TRBV7-2 and TRBJ1-2; possibly TRBD1 for D (5 bases). The CDR3 covers 14 residues. Per the germline V gene, CDR1 is SGHTA and CDR2 is FQGNSA. The CDR3 DNA reads TGTGCCAGCAGCTTAGTTGGTTCGGGGCTGGACTCTTCCTTC. It encodes CASSLVGSGLDSSF.

To note about this clonotype: A read error may account for a junction end that differs from germline. The V gene is TRBV19, the J gene TRBJ1-2; D is undetermined. CDR1 is LNHDA and CDR2 is SQIVND in the germline V gene (reference sequence). The CDR3 runs to 12 residues. The CDR3 coding sequence is TGTGCCTGTAACGGCGGGAACTGTGGCTACACCTTC. It is translated as CACNGGNCGYTF.

This clonotype appeared a few times. This sequence joins TRBV3-1 and TRBJ2-4; D possibly uses TRBD1 or TRBD2 (5 bases each). Trimming took off 2 bases at V and 0 bases at J, with 11 bases between the two ends. The V gene's germline CDR1 is LGHDT and CDR2 YNNKEL (reference sequence). The CDR3 extends over 16 amino acids. The CDR3 sequence: CASSQRDGLAKNIQYF. CDR3 coding DNA: TGTGCCAGCAGCCAACGGGACGGATTAGCCAAAAACATTCAGTACTTC.

The chain employs TRBV10-3 and TRBJ1-6, with a weak D call TRBD1 (5 bases). The CDR3 loop spans 12 amino acids. The V gene's germline CDR1 is ENHRY and CDR2 SYGVKD. V was pared by 10 bases and J by 14 bases, with 18 bases between. The DNA of the CDR3 is TGTGCCACCCCCGGGACCGAATCAGCCCTCCACTTT. Protein product: CATPGTESALHF.

This clonotype was counted only a few times. The gene calls are TRBV9 and TRBJ2-3; 8 nucleotides align to TRBD2. CDR3 length equals 15 residues. The germline V gene encodes CDR1 SGDLS and CDR2 YYNGEE. V gave up 3 bases and J gave up 11 bases; unmatched junction bases: 14. The CDR3, as DNA: TGTGCCAGCAGCGCCCTAGCGGGCACCTACAATGAGCAGTATTTT. It is translated as CASSALAGTYNEQYF.

V gene TRBV6-5 combines with J gene TRBJ1-2; 11 bases match TRBD1. V dropped 2 bases and J dropped 8; count of bases not matched to a gene: 7. The CDR3 has 15 amino acids. Looked up from germline, CDR1 is MNHEY and CDR2 is SVGAGI. The CDR3 bases are TGTGCCAGCAGTTACCCTGGACAGGGGGCAACCGGCTACACCTTC. This codes for CASSYPGQGATGYTF.

The chain uses TRBV7-2 and TRBJ2-3, with TRBD1 matching over 9 bases. V was pared by 0 bases and J by 1 base, with 2 bases of the junction left unmatched. The CDR3 extends over 16 amino acids. Looked up from germline, CDR1 is SGHTA and CDR2 is FQGNSA. The CDR3 DNA follows: TGTGCCAGCAGCTTAGCGAGGACAGGGGGCACAGATACGCAGTATTTT. Protein product: CASSLARTGGTDTQYF.

The J gene is TRBJ1-2, the V gene TRBV6-6; TRBD1 is a possible D gene (5 bases). The V gene's germline CDR1 is MNHNY and CDR2 SVGAGI (reference sequence). V was cut by 1 base and J by 8 bases, with 14 bases left in between. This CDR3 spans 14 amino acids. CDR3 bases: TGTGCCAGCAGTTACTTCACCTTGACAGCGGGCTACACCTTC. Amino acids: CASSYFTLTAGYTF.

The rearrangement links TRBV20-1 to TRBJ2-7, with 9 bases fitting TRBD2. The CDR3 sequence is 16 residues long. The V gene's germline CDR1 is DFQATT and CDR2 SNEGSKA (reference sequence). V lost 4 bases to trimming and J lost 2 bases; unmatched junction nucleotides: 12. In DNA, the CDR3 is TGCAGTGCTATTGTCAGCGGGGGGCCGATTACCTACGAGCAGTACTTC. Encoded protein: CSAIVSGGPITYEQYF.